These 14 T cell receptor delta chains were sequenced from one sample in a study of Vδ1+ human thymocytes. General observations from the study: Thymic TRG and TRD repertoires appeared highly polyclonal, with Gaussian CDR3 length distributions.

Their antigen targets remain unknown. Sequences come from RNA converted to cDNA by reverse transcription. CDR3 amplicons came from multiplex PCR with pooled V-gene forward and constant-region reverse primers. TCRdb called clones anew from the multiplex PCR reads with CATT. The data hold under 80,000 delta-chain clones, with about 35% observed a single time. The sequenced sample was Vdelta1+ gamma-delta thymocytes from the thymus. Subset specified: FACS-sorted CD3+ TCRalphabeta- TCRVdelta1+ TCRVdelta2- thymocytes. All receptors come from a boy less than two years old who had congenital heart surgery.

This chain uses TRDV1 with TRDJ1; the match to TRDD3 covers 10 bases. There are 18 residues in the CDR3. CDR1 and CDR2 from the germline V gene are TSWWSYY and QGS. J was trimmed by 0 bases and V by 4 bases; bases with no gene match: 11. The CDR3 sequence: CALGGLGDGHFNTDKLIF. In nucleotides, the CDR3 is TGTGCTCTTGGGGGACTGGGGGATGGGCACTTTAACACCGATAAACTCATCTTT.

The chain is built from TRDV1 and TRDJ1; 10 bases line up with TRDD3. Trimming cost V 4 bases and J 5 bases; bases outside gene matches: 16. CDR1 TSWWSYY and CDR2 QGS come from the germline V gene. The CDR3 is 18 residues long. CDR3 sequence (DNA): TGTGCTCTTGGGGCGCTTTCCACTGGGGGATCCGTCGGTGATAAACTCATCTTT. This sequence encodes CALGALSTGGSVGDKLIF.

The V gene is TRDV1, the J gene TRDJ1; tentatively, D is TRDD3 (5 bases). V was trimmed by 0 bases and J by 0 bases, leaving 29 bases between them. The CDR3 loop spans 22 amino acids. Germline V gene lookup returns CDR1 TSWWSYY and CDR2 QGS. Written as DNA, the CDR3 is TGTGCTCTTGGGGAACTCGGAGACTCATTGGGGCACTCCTCCTTGTACACCGATAAACTCATCTTT. Protein sequence: CALGELGDSLGHSSLYTDKLIF.

This clone was seen more than once but under ten times. This rearrangement joins TRDV1 to TRDJ1; possible D gene TRDD2, 6 bases. V lost 3 bases and J 11 bases, leaving 31 bases between the germline ends. Looked up from germline, CDR1 is TSWWSYY and CDR2 is QGS. The CDR3 sequence is 18 residues long. CDR3 nucleotides: TGTGCTCTTGGGGACAAGTCGTTCCTATCTTTCCTGGGTCAAGGCCTCATCTTT. Residues: CALGDKSFLSFLGQGLIF.

The sample holds a few counts of this clone. The chain employs TRDV1 and TRDJ1; D gene ambiguous. The germline V gene encodes CDR1 TSWWSYY and CDR2 QGS. The CDR3 has 16 amino acids. Trimming took 0 bases from V and 0 from J, leaving 11 bases between them. CDR3 region: CALGELLHYDTDKLIF. Here the CDR3 DNA reads TGTGCTCTTGGGGAACTACTACACTATGACACCGATAAACTCATCTTT.

J is TRDJ1 and V is TRDV1, with 8 bases matching TRDD3. Germline CDR1 is TSWWSYY and CDR2 is QGS. This CDR3 has 24 residues. Trimming removed 2 bases from V and 0 bases from J; junction bases left unmatched: 29. The CDR3 is CALGEKYLEGRRTGGPVYTDKLIF. The CDR3 DNA reads TGTGCTCTTGGGGAAAAGTATCTAGAGGGCCGACGTACTGGGGGCCCAGTGTACACCGATAAACTCATCTTT.

This clone was recorded a few times. This chain connects TRDV1 to TRDJ1; 9 bases fit TRDD3. After removal of 1 base from V and 3 bases from J, the junction contained 3 bases not matched to a gene. Germline V gene lookup returns CDR1 TSWWSYY and CDR2 QGS. This CDR3 contains 15 residues. The CDR3 nucleotides read TGTGCTCTTGGGGAACGTACTGGGGGAGCCGATAAACTCATCTTT. It codes for CALGERTGGADKLIF.

The chain joins TRDV1 to TRDJ1; 11 positions match TRDD3. V shed 2 bases and J 3 bases; nucleotides not matched to a gene: 32. The CDR3 has 25 amino acids. CDR1 and CDR2 from the germline V gene are TSWWSYY and QGS. The chain's CDR3 is CALGEFPDINCPKWGIRLLPDKLIF. The CDR3, as DNA: TGTGCTCTTGGGGAATTTCCGGACATAAACTGCCCAAAATGGGGGATACGCTTACTTCCCGATAAACTCATCTTT.

The chain has TRDV1 and TRDJ1; TRDD3 matches at 11 bases. The CDR3 covers 22 residues. The V segment lost 5 bases and the J segment 0 bases; nucleotides outside the gene matches: 23. The germline gives CDR1 TSWWSYY, CDR2 QGS. The CDR3 DNA reads as TGTGCTCTTGGGTTTAGGGAGTGGGGGATACGCGTATCAATTCCGGACACCGATAAACTCATCTTT. This sequence encodes CALGFREWGIRVSIPDTDKLIF.

This clone was detected only a few times. V usage is TRDV1 and J usage is TRDJ1; 12 nucleotides agree with TRDD3. Germline V gene sequence: CDR1 TSWWSYY, CDR2 QGS. V trimming: 0 bases; J trimming: 4 bases; junction bases outside the gene matches: 6. The CDR3 has 17 amino acids. CDR3 protein: CALGELVLGDTRDKLIF. The CDR3 DNA reads TGTGCTCTTGGGGAACTAGTACTGGGGGATACCCGCGATAAACTCATCTTT.

This clone was observed a few times. The chain joins TRDV2 to TRDJ1, with 9 bases matching TRDD3. Per the germline V gene, CDR1 is GEAIGNYY and CDR2 is EKD. J gave up 1 base and V 4 bases, and 18 bases lay outside the gene matches. The CDR3 consists of 19 residues. CDR3: CACETFLLVGDICTDKLIF. The CDR3 DNA reads TGTGCCTGTGAAACTTTCCTACTGGTGGGGGATATCTGCACCGATAAACTCATCTTT.

This clone has only a few counts. V usage is TRDV1 and J usage is TRDJ1, with TRDD3 identical over 7 bases. From germline, CDR1 is TSWWSYY and CDR2 QGS. V shed 0 bases, J shed 0 bases, and the junction held 10 bases outside the gene matches. CDR3 size: 18 residues. The CDR3 region is CALGELLNWGAYTDKLIF. The DNA of the CDR3 is TGTGCTCTTGGGGAACTACTGAACTGGGGAGCGTACACCGATAAACTCATCTTT.

The chain employs TRDV1 and TRDJ1, with D possibly called TRDD2 or TRDD3 (6 bases each). The CDR3 sequence is 21 residues long. Germline CDR1 reads TSWWSYY; CDR2 reads QGS. Trimming pared 1 base from V and 2 bases from J, leaving 29 bases between. In nucleotides, the CDR3 is TGTGCTCTTGGGGAACCTGTTCTTCCTCCTCAACTGGGCGATGGGACCGATAAACTCATCTTT. Translated, it gives CALGEPVLPPQLGDGTDKLIF.

In this sample, this clone turned up a few times. This same CDR3 is encoded by further DNA sequences in the sample. The chain is built from TRDV1 and TRDJ1; 9 bases fit TRDD3. V dropped 9 bases and J dropped 0; count of bases not matched to a gene: 11. Germline CDR1 TSWWSYY, CDR2 QGS. This CDR3 contains 16 residues. The CDR3 DNA sequence: TGTGCTCTGTTCTACGGGTCTGGGGGATACACCGATAAACTCATCTTT. Protein sequence: CALFYGSGGYTDKLIF.